This is a list of T cell receptor beta chains from one sample in a study of T cells after yellow fever vaccination. TCRdb fed the 5' RACE reads into MiXCR, producing one record per CDR3 protein. There are about 58,000 distinct CDR3 sequences in the sample; around 5.4% occur only once, and roughly 31% lies in the top ten. The starting material was PBMCs, either bulk or a sorted T-cell subset (CD4+, CD8+, memory, or dextramer-sorted; not recorded which), obtained on the day of the yellow fever booster vaccination. Receptor source: a man younger than 35 who received the YFV17D yellow fever vaccine. CDR3s include the opening cysteine and the closing phenylalanine or tryptophan. Each record gives: CDR3 protein, CDR3 DNA, D gene, J gene, V gene, clone size. D genes are given only for firm matches. A row's size may be missing; if present it is once, few, many or a size class.

CDR3aa: CASSQVGINTEAFF; CDR3nt: TGCGCCAGCAGCCAAGTGGGGATCAACACTGAAGCTTTCTTT; d_gene: -; j_gene: TRBJ1-1; v_gene: TRBV4-1; abundance: many
CDR3aa: CASSGGVEQFF; CDR3nt: TGTGCCAGCAGCGGGGGGGTTGAGCAGTTCTTC; d_gene: TRBD2; j_gene: TRBJ2-1; v_gene: TRBV7-9; abundance: -
CDR3aa: CASSFRVGGADTQYF; CDR3nt: TGTGCCAGCAGTTTTCGTGTCGGGGGGGCAGATACGCAGTATTTT; d_gene: TRBD2; j_gene: TRBJ2-3; v_gene: TRBV28; abundance: -
CDR3aa: CASSPWTSGGLGNEQFF; CDR3nt: TGTGCCAGCAGCCCATGGACTAGCGGGGGTCTCGGGAATGAGCAGTTCTTC; d_gene: TRBD2; j_gene: TRBJ2-1; v_gene: TRBV9; abundance: -
CDR3aa: CASRPGTPRYNEQFF; CDR3nt: TGCGCCAGCAGACCTGGGACCCCGCGGTACAATGAGCAGTTCTTC; d_gene: -; j_gene: TRBJ2-1; v_gene: TRBV5-1; abundance: many
CDR3aa: CASSEFYQGTEINYEQYF; CDR3nt: TGCGCCAGCAGTGAGTTCTACCAGGGGACAGAGATTAACTACGAGCAGTACTTC; d_gene: TRBD1; j_gene: TRBJ2-7; v_gene: TRBV10-1; abundance: -
CDR3aa: CAISESTVRRGLDTQYF; CDR3nt: TGTGCCATCAGTGAGTCGACGGTTAGGAGAGGGTTAGATACGCAGTATTTT; d_gene: -; j_gene: TRBJ2-3; v_gene: TRBV10-3; abundance: -
CDR3aa: CASKGLAYNEQFF; CDR3nt: TGTGCCAGCAAGGGGCTAGCTTACAATGAGCAGTTCTTC; d_gene: -; j_gene: TRBJ2-1; v_gene: TRBV12-3/TRBV12-4; abundance: few
CDR3aa: CASSPLRTEAFF; CDR3nt: TGTGCCAGCAGCCCCTTGCGCACTGAAGCTTTCTTT; d_gene: -; j_gene: TRBJ1-1; v_gene: TRBV7-9; abundance: many
CDR3aa: CASSAGPSANVLTF; CDR3nt: TGTGCCAGCAGTGCGGGCCCTTCTGCCAACGTCCTGACTTTC; d_gene: -; j_gene: TRBJ2-6; v_gene: TRBV6-1; abundance: few
CDR3aa: CASSYSYPLRSTYVEGNEQFF; CDR3nt: TGTGCCAGCAGTTACTCATATCCTTTACGGTCTACCTACGTCGAGGGGAATGAGCAGTTCTTC; d_gene: -; j_gene: TRBJ2-1; v_gene: TRBV6-5; abundance: many
CDR3aa: CASSLIGQGEDEQYF; CDR3nt: TGTGCCAGCAGCTTAATAGGGCAGGGGGAAGACGAGCAGTACTTC; d_gene: TRBD1; j_gene: TRBJ2-7; v_gene: TRBV7-8; abundance: few
CDR3aa: CASSPGQGVSPLHF; CDR3nt: TGTGCCAGCAGTCCGGGACAGGGAGTATCACCCCTCCACTTT; d_gene: TRBD1; j_gene: TRBJ1-6; v_gene: TRBV27; abundance: many
CDR3aa: CASSVGERFNQPQHF; CDR3nt: TGTGCCAGCAGCGTAGGGGAAAGGTTCAATCAGCCCCAGCATTTT; d_gene: -; j_gene: TRBJ1-5; v_gene: TRBV9; abundance: -
CDR3aa: CSVAGTSGGQGAYNEQFF; CDR3nt: TGCAGCGTTGCCGGGACTAGCGGGGGCCAGGGGGCCTACAATGAGCAGTTCTTC; d_gene: TRBD2; j_gene: TRBJ2-1; v_gene: TRBV29-1; abundance: few
CDR3aa: CASSVSGGGASDTQYF; CDR3nt: TGTGCCAGCAGCGTATCTGGCGGGGGGGCCTCAGATACGCAGTATTTT; d_gene: TRBD2; j_gene: TRBJ2-3; v_gene: TRBV9; abundance: many
CDR3aa: CSASGPETQYF; CDR3nt: TGCAGTGCTAGTGGTCCAGAGACCCAGTACTTC; d_gene: -; j_gene: TRBJ2-5; v_gene: TRBV20-1; abundance: many
CDR3aa: CSARDPGASSTDTQYF; CDR3nt: TGCAGTGCTAGAGACCCGGGGGCATCTAGCACAGATACGCAGTATTTT; d_gene: -; j_gene: TRBJ2-3; v_gene: TRBV20-1; abundance: many
CDR3aa: CASLGPNTGELFF; CDR3nt: TGCGCCAGCCTTGGCCCGAACACCGGGGAGCTGTTTTTT; d_gene: -; j_gene: TRBJ2-2; v_gene: TRBV5-1; abundance: -
CDR3aa: CASSPTGDGGAVSYEQYF; CDR3nt: TGTGCCAGCAGCCCTACAGGGGATGGGGGAGCGGTATCGTACGAGCAGTACTTC; d_gene: TRBD1; j_gene: TRBJ2-7; v_gene: TRBV4-2; abundance: -
CDR3aa: CASSKAGIQDTQYF; CDR3nt: TGTGCCAGCAGCAAAGCTGGGATTCAAGATACGCAGTATTTT; d_gene: -; j_gene: TRBJ2-3; v_gene: TRBV21-1; abundance: many
CDR3aa: CASTWTGRGLETQYF; CDR3nt: TGTGCCAGCACCTGGACGGGTAGGGGGCTGGAGACCCAGTACTTC; d_gene: TRBD1; j_gene: TRBJ2-5; v_gene: TRBV5-6; abundance: many
CDR3aa: CASSVEGGGGPQETQYF; CDR3nt: TGTGCCAGCAGCGTAGAGGGCGGGGGGGGCCCCCAAGAGACCCAGTACTTC; d_gene: TRBD2; j_gene: TRBJ2-5; v_gene: TRBV9; abundance: many
CDR3aa: CASRLRTEAFF; CDR3nt: TGTGCCAGCCGGCTGCGCACTGAAGCTTTCTTT; d_gene: -; j_gene: TRBJ1-1; v_gene: TRBV6-5; abundance: many
CDR3aa: CASSESFPPIWSQYF; CDR3nt: TGCGCCAGCAGCGAAAGCTTCCCGCCCATCTGGTCTCAGTACTTC; d_gene: -; j_gene: TRBJ2-5; v_gene: TRBV4-3; abundance: many
CDR3aa: CASSITPSYNEQFF; CDR3nt: TGTGCCAGTAGTATAACGCCATCCTACAATGAGCAGTTCTTC; d_gene: -; j_gene: TRBJ2-1; v_gene: TRBV19; abundance: -
CDR3aa: CASSAAGQGNTEAFF; CDR3nt: TGTGCCAGTAGTGCCGCAGGACAGGGGAACACTGAAGCTTTCTTT; d_gene: TRBD1; j_gene: TRBJ1-1; v_gene: TRBV19; abundance: -
CDR3aa: CASRGVSRSPSTDTQYF; CDR3nt: TGTGCCAGCCGAGGGGTTAGCCGGTCCCCCTCCACAGATACGCAGTATTTT; d_gene: -; j_gene: TRBJ2-3; v_gene: TRBV19; abundance: -
CDR3aa: CASSLAGIQPQHF; CDR3nt: TGTGCCAGCAGTTTAGCGGGGATTCAGCCCCAGCATTTT; d_gene: -; j_gene: TRBJ1-5; v_gene: TRBV28; abundance: -
CDR3aa: CASSSRDSHNEQFF; CDR3nt: TGTGCCAGCAGCTCCCGGGACAGCCACAATGAGCAGTTCTTC; d_gene: TRBD1; j_gene: TRBJ2-1; v_gene: TRBV7-6; abundance: many
CDR3aa: CASSLGLSPLHF; CDR3nt: TGTGCCAGCAGCTTAGGCCTTTCACCCCTCCACTTT; d_gene: -; j_gene: TRBJ1-6; v_gene: TRBV7-2; abundance: many
CDR3aa: CASNRGGQEISGANVLTF; CDR3nt: TGTGCCAGCAATAGGGGGGGACAGGAGATCTCTGGGGCCAACGTCCTGACTTTC; d_gene: -; j_gene: TRBJ2-6; v_gene: TRBV12-3/TRBV12-4; abundance: many
CDR3aa: CSARELGRDSPLHF; CDR3nt: TGCAGTGCTAGAGAACTCGGCAGGGATTCACCCCTCCACTTT; d_gene: -; j_gene: TRBJ1-6; v_gene: TRBV20-1; abundance: many
CDR3aa: CASSLTSAHTTDTQYF; CDR3nt: TGTGCCAGCAGCCTAACTAGCGCTCATACCACAGATACGCAGTATTTT; d_gene: TRBD2; j_gene: TRBJ2-3; v_gene: TRBV6-6; abundance: -
CDR3aa: CASSPTGGLVGDTQYF; CDR3nt: TGTGCCAGCAGCCCCACTGGCGGTCTAGTCGGCGATACGCAGTATTTT; d_gene: -; j_gene: TRBJ2-3; v_gene: TRBV11-2; abundance: many
CDR3aa: CASSPEWPADRATGELFF; CDR3nt: TGTGCCAGCAGCCCAGAGTGGCCCGCTGACAGGGCCACCGGGGAGCTGTTTTTT; d_gene: TRBD1; j_gene: TRBJ2-2; v_gene: TRBV7-6; abundance: -